This is a list of T cell receptor beta chains from one sample in a study of blood T cell repertoires in COVID-19. Generated by immunoSEQ multiplex PCR, the TCRdb table keeps only in-frame clones and is missing some. The sample holds some 210,000 clones, 84% seen once. The specimen sequenced was peripheral blood. All receptors come from a woman in her 70s with active or convalescent COVID-19. Both conserved end residues are part of each CDR3. Fields, in order: J gene, D gene, clone size, V gene, CDR3 protein, CDR3 DNA. A D gene is named only where the DNA matches it firmly. Not all rows give a size; the values are once, few, many and, for expanded clones, a class.

TRBJ2-1	TRBD1	once	TRBV3-1/TRBV3-2	CASSQGNRGRIDNEQFF	TGTGCCAGCAGCCAGGGCAACAGGGGGCGTATCGACAATGAGCAGTTCTTC
TRBJ2-2	-	-	TRBV24-1	CATRGRTNTGELFF	TGTGCCACCAGGGGCAGGACGAACACCGGGGAGCTGTTTTTT
TRBJ1-5	TRBD1	-	TRBV25-1	CASRGQGGDQPQHF	TGTGCCAGCAGGGGACAGGGCGGGGATCAGCCCCAGCATTTT
TRBJ2-2	-	-	TRBV2	CASKEGANTGELFF	TGTGCCAGCAAGGAGGGTGCGAACACCGGGGAGCTGTTTTTT
TRBJ1-1	TRBD1	few	TRBV6-5	CASSGTVTEAFF	TGTGCCAGCAGCGGGACAGTCACTGAAGCTTTCTTT
TRBJ1-5	TRBD1	-	TRBV19	CASRKGETGAYSNQPQHF	TGTGCCAGTAGAAAGGGGGAGACAGGGGCGTATAGCAATCAGCCCCAGCATTTT
TRBJ1-4	-	once	TRBV30	CAWSVQGPEKLFF	TGTGCCTGGAGTGTACAGGGACCGGAAAAACTGTTTTTT
TRBJ2-5	TRBD1	-	TRBV30	CAWSVRTGGGGSETQYF	TGTGCCTGGAGTGTACGGACAGGGGGGGGTGGAAGTGAGACCCAGTACTTC
TRBJ1-4	TRBD1	-	TRBV7-9	CASSLGGQRPNEKLFF	TGTGCCAGCAGCTTAGGGGGACAGAGGCCTAATGAAAAACTGTTTTTT
TRBJ1-3	TRBD1	-	TRBV5-1	CASSLRQGSSGNTIYF	TGCGCCAGCAGCTTGCGACAGGGCAGCTCTGGAAACACCATATATTTT
TRBJ2-3	TRBD2	-	TRBV11-3	CASSASGDGTDTQYF	TGTGCCAGTTCGGCTAGCGGTGATGGCACAGATACGCAGTATTTT
TRBJ1-6	-	-	TRBV6-5	CASTPGVSGARALHF	TGTGCCAGCACCCCGGGAGTCTCCGGGGCGAGGGCCCTCCACTTT
TRBJ2-1	TRBD2	-	TRBV5-5	CASSLRTSGSYNEQFF	TGTGCCAGCAGCCTCCGCACTAGCGGGAGCTACAATGAGCAGTTCTTC
TRBJ2-1	-	-	TRBV19	CASSLGGLGSYNEQFF	TGTGCCAGTAGCCTTGGGGGACTGGGGTCCTACAATGAGCAGTTCTTC
TRBJ2-7	-	-	TRBV14	CASSPRWSRSYEQYF	TGTGCCAGCAGCCCCAGATGGAGTAGGTCCTACGAGCAGTACTTC
TRBJ1-2	-	once	TRBV27	CASRSGPGGYTF	TGTGCCAGCAGAAGTGGCCCTGGTGGCTACACCTTC
TRBJ1-2	-	once	TRBV18	CASSLKDSNYGYTF	TGTGCCAGCTCACTTAAGGACAGTAACTATGGCTACACCTTC
TRBJ2-1	TRBD2	-	TRBV3-1/TRBV3-2	CASSRGLAGAIDEQFF	TGTGCCAGCAGCCGCGGACTAGCGGGAGCTATCGATGAGCAGTTCTTC
TRBJ1-1	-	-	TRBV24-1	CATRGQNTEAFF	TGTGCCACCCGGGGACAGAACACTGAAGCTTTCTTT
TRBJ2-7	TRBD2	-	TRBV5-1	CASSVLSGSYEQYF	TGCGCCAGCAGCGTATTAAGCGGGAGCTACGAGCAGTACTTC